A selection of T cell receptor beta chains follows, all from one sample in a study of T-cell memory formation after mild COVID-19. One entry per CDR3 protein, called by TCRdb with MiXCR from the 5' RACE reads. The sample contains 300,000 to 400,000 distinct CDR3 sequences, around a sixth of which appear only once. Sequencing input: PBMCs or a T cell subset sorted from them (not recorded which). These receptors were collected from a young man who had mild COVID-19 (a few samples of this study predate the infection). Cell type and time point are not known. CDR3s include the opening cysteine and the closing phenylalanine or tryptophan. Each record gives: D gene, clone size, V gene, J gene, CDR3 DNA, CDR3 protein. A D gene is named only where the DNA matches it firmly. A row's size may be missing; if present it is once, few, many or a size class.

d_call: NA; clone_size: few; v_call: TRBV7-2; j_call: TRBJ2-3; cdr3_nt: TGTGCCAGCAGCTTGTTCGGGGGCGCGGCAGATACGCAGTATTTT; cdr3_aa: CASSLFGGAADTQYF
d_call: NA; clone_size: few; v_call: TRBV25-1; j_call: TRBJ2-7; cdr3_nt: TGTGCCAGCAGTGAATTGGGGGGATGGGGCGAGCAGTACTTC; cdr3_aa: CASSELGGWGEQYF
d_call: NA; clone_size: NA; v_call: TRBV7-2; j_call: TRBJ1-2; cdr3_nt: TGTGCCAGCAGCCCTGGTAGGGAGGCAGGGAGTGGCTACACCTTC; cdr3_aa: CASSPGREAGSGYTF
d_call: NA; clone_size: few; v_call: TRBV24-1; j_call: TRBJ1-1; cdr3_nt: TGTGCCACCAGTGACGGTACGAGGGCTTTCTTT; cdr3_aa: CATSDGTRAFF
d_call: NA; clone_size: NA; v_call: TRBV18; j_call: TRBJ1-5; cdr3_nt: TGTGCCAGCTCACCAGGCCACCGGACCCATAGCAATCAGCCCCAGCATTTT; cdr3_aa: CASSPGHRTHSNQPQHF
d_call: NA; clone_size: NA; v_call: TRBV20-1; j_call: TRBJ1-2; cdr3_nt: TGCAGTGCTAGAGTCGGGTCACTGAACTATGGCTACACCTTC; cdr3_aa: CSARVGSLNYGYTF
d_call: NA; clone_size: few; v_call: TRBV12-3/TRBV12-4; j_call: TRBJ2-4; cdr3_nt: TGTGCCAGCAGTTTAAGGCAGGGCAAAAACATTCAGTACTTC; cdr3_aa: CASSLRQGKNIQYF
d_call: TRBD2; clone_size: few; v_call: TRBV10-3; j_call: TRBJ2-5; cdr3_nt: TGTGCCATCAGTGAGTCAGCGGGGGTGCAAGAGACCCAGTACTTC; cdr3_aa: CAISESAGVQETQYF
d_call: NA; clone_size: NA; v_call: TRBV4-3; j_call: TRBJ1-6; cdr3_nt: TGCGCCAGCAGCCAAACGACAGGATCACCCCTCCACTTT; cdr3_aa: CASSQTTGSPLHF
d_call: NA; clone_size: many; v_call: TRBV25-1; j_call: TRBJ2-1; cdr3_nt: TGTGCCAGCAGTGAAAGGGAAGGGGGGGCCTACAATGAGCAGTTCTTC; cdr3_aa: CASSEREGGAYNEQFF
d_call: NA; clone_size: few; v_call: TRBV10-3; j_call: TRBJ2-1; cdr3_nt: TGTGCCACGCTCACCCCACTATACAATGAGCAGTTCTTC; cdr3_aa: CATLTPLYNEQFF
d_call: NA; clone_size: few; v_call: TRBV5-1; j_call: TRBJ2-5; cdr3_nt: TGCGCCAGCAGCTTGGGGGCTAGCAGACAAGAGACCCAGTACTTC; cdr3_aa: CASSLGASRQETQYF
d_call: NA; clone_size: few; v_call: TRBV12-3/TRBV12-4; j_call: TRBJ1-6; cdr3_nt: TGTGCCAGCAGTCCGAGGACAACTCCCTTCTCACCCCTCCACTTT; cdr3_aa: CASSPRTTPFSPLHF
d_call: TRBD1; clone_size: NA; v_call: TRBV5-1; j_call: TRBJ2-5; cdr3_nt: TGCGCCAGCAGCTCACGGGACAGGTCGGAGACCCAGTACTTC; cdr3_aa: CASSSRDRSETQYF
d_call: NA; clone_size: NA; v_call: TRBV12-3/TRBV12-4; j_call: TRBJ1-3; cdr3_nt: TGTGCCAGCAGTTTTTCAGGATCTGGAAACACCATATATTTT; cdr3_aa: CASSFSGSGNTIYF
d_call: NA; clone_size: NA; v_call: TRBV6-5; j_call: TRBJ2-7; cdr3_nt: TGTGCCAGCAGTTACTCAGCTCGATACGAGCAGTACTTC; cdr3_aa: CASSYSARYEQYF